Listed below are T cell receptor beta chains from one sample, sequenced in a study of CD8+ T cells in alopecia areata. Sequenced by immunoSEQ multiplex PCR; TCRdb stores in-frame clones only, minus some. Among 130,000 or so clones listed, about 46% were seen once. The sequencing here drew on CD8+ T cells sorted from blood, taken at week 0. Source of these receptors: a human donor with alopecia areata. CDR3s include the opening cysteine and the closing phenylalanine or tryptophan. The D gene is left open where the match is weak. Clone size appears in some rows only: once, few, many, or a class for an expanded clone.

v_call: TRBV6-5; j_call: TRBJ2-7; clone_size: -; cdr3_length: 14; d_call: -; cdr3_nt: TGTGCCAGCAGTGTTTGGACCGACTCCTACGAGCAGTACTTC; cdr3_aa: CASSVWTDSYEQYF
v_call: TRBV9; j_call: TRBJ2-1; clone_size: -; cdr3_length: 14; d_call: -; cdr3_nt: TGTGCCAGCAGCGCCGGCGGGAAGAGGCATCAGCAGTTCTTC; cdr3_aa: CASSAGGKRHQQFF
v_call: TRBV7-9; j_call: TRBJ2-3; clone_size: few; cdr3_length: 16; d_call: -; cdr3_nt: TGTGCCAGCAGCCCGGGGACCCGCAGCATCGCAGATACGCAGTATTTT; cdr3_aa: CASSPGTRSIADTQYF
v_call: TRBV20-1; j_call: TRBJ2-2; clone_size: -; cdr3_length: 11; d_call: -; cdr3_nt: TGCAGTGCTAGAGTGTACGGGGAGCTGTTTTTT; cdr3_aa: CSARVYGELFF
v_call: TRBV7-9; j_call: TRBJ2-7; clone_size: few; cdr3_length: 15; d_call: -; cdr3_nt: TGTGCCAGCAGCTTAGGAGAACGGGATTTCTACGAGCAGTACTTC; cdr3_aa: CASSLGERDFYEQYF
v_call: TRBV6-5; j_call: TRBJ1-2; clone_size: -; cdr3_length: 14; d_call: -; cdr3_nt: TGTGCCAGCACCAAGCTCCAGGGACTAGGTGGCTACACCTTC; cdr3_aa: CASTKLQGLGGYTF
v_call: TRBV29-1; j_call: TRBJ1-1; clone_size: -; cdr3_length: 14; d_call: -; cdr3_nt: TGCAGCGTTCACTGGACGAACTCAAACCCTGAAGCTTTCTTT; cdr3_aa: CSVHWTNSNPEAFF
v_call: TRBV18; j_call: TRBJ2-7; clone_size: -; cdr3_length: 15; d_call: -; cdr3_nt: TGTGCCAGCTCACCGTCCGGCGACAGCGTCCACGAGCAGTACTTC; cdr3_aa: CASSPSGDSVHEQYF
v_call: TRBV2; j_call: TRBJ2-3; clone_size: -; cdr3_length: 13; d_call: -; cdr3_nt: TGTGCCAGCACCTCTGGGGGGGCTAGCACGCAGTATTTT; cdr3_aa: CASTSGGASTQYF
v_call: TRBV15; j_call: TRBJ2-7; clone_size: -; cdr3_length: 14; d_call: TRBD1; cdr3_nt: TGTGCCACCAGCTCTTGGACAGGGTTACCCGAGCAGTACTTC; cdr3_aa: CATSSWTGLPEQYF
v_call: TRBV29-1; j_call: TRBJ2-1; clone_size: -; cdr3_length: 14; d_call: -; cdr3_nt: TGCAGCGTTGTGGGGTCAGGGTTTCACAATGAGCAGTTCTTC; cdr3_aa: CSVVGSGFHNEQFF
v_call: TRBV5-1; j_call: TRBJ1-4; clone_size: -; cdr3_length: 15; d_call: -; cdr3_nt: TGCGCCAGCAGCGGGGCCGGGGTCACAGATGAAAAACTGTTTTTT; cdr3_aa: CASSGAGVTDEKLFF
v_call: TRBV29-1; j_call: TRBJ2-7; clone_size: -; cdr3_length: 12; d_call: -; cdr3_nt: TGCAGCGTTGTCACAGGGAAATACGAGCAGTACTTC; cdr3_aa: CSVVTGKYEQYF
v_call: TRBV29-1; j_call: TRBJ2-7; clone_size: few; cdr3_length: 13; d_call: -; cdr3_nt: TGCAGCGTCGTAGCGGAAAGCTCCTACGAGCAGTACTTC; cdr3_aa: CSVVAESSYEQYF
v_call: TRBV7-9; j_call: TRBJ1-1; clone_size: few; cdr3_length: 14; d_call: -; cdr3_nt: TGTGCCAGCAGCTTTTCAGGGCTGAACACTGAAGCTTTCTTT; cdr3_aa: CASSFSGLNTEAFF
v_call: TRBV19; j_call: TRBJ1-1; clone_size: few; cdr3_length: 11; d_call: -; cdr3_nt: TGTGCCACCATGGACGGAGTTGGAGCTTTCTTT; cdr3_aa: CATMDGVGAFF
v_call: TRBV15; j_call: TRBJ2-5; clone_size: -; cdr3_length: 13; d_call: TRBD2; cdr3_nt: TGTGCCACCAGGAACGGGGGGTGGGAGACCCAGTACTTC; cdr3_aa: CATRNGGWETQYF
v_call: TRBV30; j_call: TRBJ1-1; clone_size: few; cdr3_length: 12; d_call: -; cdr3_nt: TGTGCCTGGAGCGGTACACGGGCTGAAGCTTTCTTT; cdr3_aa: CAWSGTRAEAFF
v_call: TRBV13; j_call: TRBJ2-1; clone_size: -; cdr3_length: 15; d_call: -; cdr3_nt: TGTGCCAGCAGCTTCGGTCAGAACTCCTACAATGAGCAGTTCTTC; cdr3_aa: CASSFGQNSYNEQFF
v_call: TRBV25-1; j_call: TRBJ2-7; clone_size: once; cdr3_length: 13; d_call: -; cdr3_nt: TGTGCCAGCAGTTACGGGGAGGCCTACGAGCAGTACTTC; cdr3_aa: CASSYGEAYEQYF
v_call: TRBV23-1; j_call: TRBJ1-2; clone_size: -; cdr3_length: 10; d_call: -; cdr3_nt: TGCGCCAGCAGACCACCGGGCTACACCTTC; cdr3_aa: CASRPPGYTF
v_call: TRBV11-1; j_call: TRBJ2-2; clone_size: -; cdr3_length: 14; d_call: -; cdr3_nt: TGTGCCAGCAGCTTAGAGAGGGAGGCCGGGGAGCTGTTTTTT; cdr3_aa: CASSLEREAGELFF
v_call: TRBV5-5; j_call: TRBJ2-3; clone_size: -; cdr3_length: 15; d_call: TRBD2; cdr3_nt: TGTGCCAGCAGCTTGTCCGGGGGGGCCCCAGATACGCAGTATTTT; cdr3_aa: CASSLSGGAPDTQYF
v_call: TRBV7-6; j_call: TRBJ1-1; clone_size: few; cdr3_length: 13; d_call: TRBD1; cdr3_nt: TGTGCCAGCAGCTGGGGACAGGGGACTGAAGCTTTCTTT; cdr3_aa: CASSWGQGTEAFF
v_call: TRBV5-6; j_call: TRBJ2-2; clone_size: few; cdr3_length: 12; d_call: -; cdr3_nt: TGTGCCAGCAGAATAATGGCCGGGGAGCTGTTTTTT; cdr3_aa: CASRIMAGELFF
v_call: TRBV5-8; j_call: TRBJ2-3; clone_size: -; cdr3_length: 17; d_call: TRBD2; cdr3_nt: TGTGCCAGCAGTTTTGGACTAGCGGGGCCTCACACAGATACGCAGTATTTT; cdr3_aa: CASSFGLAGPHTDTQYF
v_call: TRBV5-1; j_call: TRBJ1-2; clone_size: -; cdr3_length: 15; d_call: TRBD1; cdr3_nt: TGCGCCAGCAGCGTCGGACAGGGGGCTTCTTATGGCTACACCTTC; cdr3_aa: CASSVGQGASYGYTF
v_call: TRBV13; j_call: TRBJ1-5; clone_size: -; cdr3_length: 13; d_call: -; cdr3_nt: TGTGCCAGCAGCTTAGAGGGAATTCAGCCCCAGCATTTT; cdr3_aa: CASSLEGIQPQHF
v_call: TRBV29-1; j_call: TRBJ2-7; clone_size: -; cdr3_length: 15; d_call: TRBD1; cdr3_nt: TGCAGCGTTTTTAACACCGGGACAGGGGTCTACGAGCAGTACTTC; cdr3_aa: CSVFNTGTGVYEQYF
v_call: TRBV13; j_call: TRBJ2-4; clone_size: -; cdr3_length: 13; d_call: -; cdr3_nt: TGTGCCAGCATTGACCGGGGGAAAAACATTCAGTACTTC; cdr3_aa: CASIDRGKNIQYF
v_call: TRBV30; j_call: TRBJ2-7; clone_size: -; cdr3_length: 12; d_call: -; cdr3_nt: TGTGCCTGGAGTCCTACACACGGGGAGCAGTACTTC; cdr3_aa: CAWSPTHGEQYF
v_call: TRBV30; j_call: TRBJ2-7; clone_size: -; cdr3_length: 15; d_call: -; cdr3_nt: TGTGCCTGGAGTCCTTCGGACAGCCGAAACTACGAGCAGTACTTC; cdr3_aa: CAWSPSDSRNYEQYF
v_call: TRBV7-9; j_call: TRBJ2-7; clone_size: few; cdr3_length: 14; d_call: TRBD2; cdr3_nt: TGTGCCAGCAGCTTTGGCGGGGGGGCGGAGGAGCAGTACTTC; cdr3_aa: CASSFGGGAEEQYF
v_call: TRBV10-3; j_call: TRBJ2-5; clone_size: -; cdr3_length: 15; d_call: TRBD1; cdr3_nt: TGTGCCATCAGTGAGGCTGACAGGGGGGATGAGACCCAGTACTTC; cdr3_aa: CAISEADRGDETQYF
v_call: TRBV29-1; j_call: TRBJ2-7; clone_size: -; cdr3_length: 13; d_call: TRBD1; cdr3_nt: TGCAGCGTGGTGGACAGGGGGCAGAACGAGCAGTACTTC; cdr3_aa: CSVVDRGQNEQYF
v_call: TRBV9; j_call: TRBJ1-1; clone_size: few; cdr3_length: 13; d_call: -; cdr3_nt: TGTGCCAGCAGCTACTCGGGGTCCACTGAAGCTTTCTTT; cdr3_aa: CASSYSGSTEAFF
v_call: TRBV6-6; j_call: TRBJ1-6; clone_size: -; cdr3_length: 15; d_call: TRBD1; cdr3_nt: TGTGCCAGCACCCATAGACAGGGAAGTGATTCACCCCTCCACTTT; cdr3_aa: CASTHRQGSDSPLHF
v_call: TRBV9; j_call: TRBJ2-6; clone_size: few; cdr3_length: 16; d_call: -; cdr3_nt: TGTGCCAGCAGCTCCAACATCGGATCTGGGGCCAACGTCCTGACTTTC; cdr3_aa: CASSSNIGSGANVLTF
v_call: TRBV4-2; j_call: TRBJ2-1; clone_size: -; cdr3_length: 16; d_call: TRBD2; cdr3_nt: TGTGCCAGCAGCCAAGTCCCTAGCGGGGGGGTCAATGAGCAGTTCTTC; cdr3_aa: CASSQVPSGGVNEQFF
v_call: TRBV13; j_call: TRBJ2-2; clone_size: -; cdr3_length: 16; d_call: TRBD2; cdr3_nt: TGTGCCAGCAGCTTAGTACTAGCGGGGAACACCGGGGAGCTGTTTTTT; cdr3_aa: CASSLVLAGNTGELFF
v_call: TRBV6-5; j_call: TRBJ2-7; clone_size: -; cdr3_length: 15; d_call: -; cdr3_nt: TGTGCCAGCAGTTACTCGTGGGAGTCCTCCTACGAGCAGTACTTC; cdr3_aa: CASSYSWESSYEQYF
v_call: TRBV5-4; j_call: TRBJ2-5; clone_size: -; cdr3_length: 13; d_call: TRBD1; cdr3_nt: TGTGCCAGCACGGGACAGTCAGAAGAGACCCAGTACTTC; cdr3_aa: CASTGQSEETQYF
v_call: TRBV7-2; j_call: TRBJ2-3; clone_size: few; cdr3_length: 13; d_call: -; cdr3_nt: TGTGCCAGCAGCCCCAAGAGGGCCGATACGCAGTATTTT; cdr3_aa: CASSPKRADTQYF
v_call: TRBV29-1; j_call: TRBJ1-2; clone_size: -; cdr3_length: 12; d_call: -; cdr3_nt: TGCAGCGTTGAAGATACGGACTATGGCTACACCTTC; cdr3_aa: CSVEDTDYGYTF